Each of the 13 T cell receptor beta chains below was sequenced from the same sample in a study of cytomegalovirus exposure and HLA in healthy donors. It was with 60 Vbeta and 13 Jbeta primers that the PCR ran. The repertoire was sequenced with immunoSEQ multiplex PCR; TCRdb's copy has only in-frame clones and lacks some. Of about 130,000 clones listed, 81% were seen once; the top ten hold about 0.71%. The sample comprised PBMCs. These receptors originate from a man aged 18 to 29 in good health and CMV-seronegative.

This chain joins TRBV30 and TRBJ1-5, with a weak D call TRBD1 (5 bases). Between the trimmed V and J ends, which lost 1 base and 3 bases, there was a span of 13 bases. Germline values: CDR1 GTSNPN, CDR2 SVGIG (reference sequence). This CDR3 has 15 amino acids. The CDR3: CAWSGPGGVNQPQHF. DNA of the CDR3: TGTGCCTGGAGTGGTCCGGGGGGGGTCAATCAGCCCCAGCATTTT.

The chain recombines TRBV19 with TRBJ1-3, with D possibly matching TRBD1 (5 bases). CDR1 is LNHDA and CDR2 is SQIVND in the germline V gene (reference sequence). The CDR3 totals 13 residues. Trimming left V 5 bases short and J 4 bases short, with 9 bases between. Here the CDR3 DNA reads TGTGCCAGTAGTTGGGGCCAGGGAAACACCATATATTTT. Translating it yields CASSWGQGNTIYF.

The chain combines TRBV28 with TRBJ1-2; D ambiguous. Deletions cut 6 bases from V and 5 bases from J, with 16 bases between. This CDR3 region has 14 residues. Germline values: CDR1 MDHEN, CDR2 SYDVKM. The CDR3: CASRTETSEYGYTF. CDR3 nucleotides: TGTGCCAGCAGGACTGAGACGTCTGAGTATGGCTACACCTTC.

The chain carries TRBV7-9 and TRBJ1-4; no clear D. The CDR3 totals 14 residues. The germline V gene encodes CDR1 SEHNR and CDR2 FQNEAQ (reference sequence). V gave up 7 bases and J gave up 0 bases, with 9 bases separating them. CDR3 residues: CASTESATNEKLFF. Written as DNA, the CDR3 is TGTGCCAGCACCGAGTCTGCAACTAATGAAAAACTGTTTTTT.

The chain links TRBV29-1 to TRBJ1-1; D may be TRBD1 (5 bases). Trimming took off 4 bases at V and 8 bases at J, with 20 bases between the two ends. The germline gives CDR1 SQVTM, CDR2 ANQGSEA. CDR3 length equals 14 residues. The CDR3 DNA reads as TGCAGCGTTGTTTCCAGGGCAACGATTACGGAAGCTTTCTTT. Protein: CSVVSRATITEAFF.

J is TRBJ1-2 and V is TRBV25-1; D perhaps matches TRBD1 (6 bases). CDR1 is MGHDK, CDR2 SYGVNS, per germline. Deletions cut 4 bases from V and 6 bases from J, with 21 bases between. This CDR3 region has 16 residues. CDR3 nucleotide sequence: TGTGCCAGCAGTGGGGTATATGGGCAGGGGTCGCATGGCTACACCTTC. Translation gives CASSGVYGQGSHGYTF.

This clone was recorded a few times. The rearrangement joins TRBV25-1 to TRBJ2-3, with TRBD2 matching over 11 bases. The V gene's germline CDR1 is MGHDK and CDR2 SYGVNS. The CDR3 has 16 amino acids. The V and J ends lost 4 bases and 6 bases, in that order; junction bases with no gene match: 9. CDR3 DNA: TGTGCCAGCAGTGGCTGGATAGCGGGGGGGCGTGATACGCAGTATTTT. Its translation is CASSGWIAGGRDTQYF.

The CDR3 sequence is CASAYLGGYTF. Here the CDR3 DNA reads TGTGCCAGCGCATATCTTGGCGGCTACACCTTC. This chain joins TRBV6-5 and TRBJ1-2; D is undetermined. V lost 8 bases to trimming and J lost 8 bases, with 12 bases between them. Germline-derived CDR1 and CDR2 are MNHEY and SVGAGI. The CDR3 totals 11 residues.

The CDR3 sequence: CASSRHGTGGLSNAASQYF. The CDR3 bases are TGTGCCAGCAGTCGTCACGGGACAGGGGGCTTGTCTAACGCCGCATCGCAGTATTTT. The chain is built from TRBV2 and TRBJ2-3; TRBD1 agrees at 12 bases. The CDR3 loop spans 19 amino acids. Germline CDR1 reads SNHLY; CDR2 reads FYNNEI. V lost 5 bases, J lost 10 bases, and 22 bases stayed unmatched.

The chain is built from TRBV5-1 and TRBJ2-5; D call uncertain. Trimming cost V 2 bases and J 2 bases, with 7 bases left between them. The CDR3 is made up of 13 amino acids. The germline V gene has CDR1 SGHRS and CDR2 YFSETQ. Here the CDR3 reads CASSLSFQETQYF. CDR3 coding DNA: TGCGCCAGCAGCTTATCTTTTCAAGAGACCCAGTACTTC.

The rearrangement uses TRBV9 and TRBJ1-1; D possibly corresponds to TRBD1 (5 bases). V lost 1 base to trimming and J lost 5 bases, with 12 bases between them. The CDR3 is made up of 14 amino acids. The germline CDR1 and CDR2 sequences are SGDLS and YYNGEE. CDR3: CASSVKGEGTEAFF. The CDR3 DNA is TGTGCCAGCAGCGTAAAAGGGGAGGGTACTGAAGCTTTCTTT.

The chain is built from TRBV11-3 and TRBJ2-7; 8 bases map to TRBD1. Germline V gives CDR1 SGHNT, CDR2 YENEEA. The CDR3 runs to 15 residues. V lost 5 bases and J lost 2; bases outside the gene matches: 8. CDR3 in DNA: TGTGCCAGCAGCGCACGGACAGGGTACCCCTACGAGCAGTACTTC. As protein: CASSARTGYPYEQYF.

V gene TRBV13 combines with J gene TRBJ2-1; TRBD2 matches at 8 bases. The CDR3 extends over 15 amino acids. Germline assignment: CDR1 PRHDT and CDR2 FYEKMQ (reference sequence). V trimming: 5 bases; J trimming: 10 bases; junction bases outside the gene matches: 13. The CDR3 loop is CASSPRRGGLGEQFF. The CDR3, as DNA: TGTGCCAGCAGCCCTCGTCGGGGGGGCCTAGGAGAGCAGTTCTTC. Filled out from reference TRBV13 and TRBJ2-1, the complete variable domain reads AAGVIQSPRHLIKEKRETATLKCYPIPRHDTVYWYQQGPGQDPQFLISFYEKMQSDKGSIPDRFSAQQFSDYHSELNMSSLELGDSALYFCASSPRRGGLGEQFFGPGTRLTVL.